The present T cell receptor (beta chain) was sequenced within a study of T cells expressing NK-cell markers. In the study overall: Among eight sequenced donors, seven carried HCMV seropositivity while one was seronegative. Study-level findings and limits: Among CD8+ T cells from over 5 donors, dominant NKG2C+ clonotypes accounted for about 1.0-7.0%.

Concerning this clonotype: Antigen specificity is unknown.

TCRdb reprocessed the 5' RACE reads, with one entry per CDR3 protein and no DNA. The sample data list fewer than 550,000 distinct CDR3 sequences. Germline loops: CDR1 MNHNS, CDR2 SASEGT. The CDR3 has 13 residues. This TCR was recovered from a woman aged 45-65 years in good health. This chain connects TRBV6-1 to TRBJ1-1. Sequencing was done on a sample of blood T cells: a sorted CD56 or NKG2C T cell subset, CD4+ or CD8+ T cells, or bulk PBMC T cells (not recorded which). The CDR3 sequence: CASSEMAYTEAFF.